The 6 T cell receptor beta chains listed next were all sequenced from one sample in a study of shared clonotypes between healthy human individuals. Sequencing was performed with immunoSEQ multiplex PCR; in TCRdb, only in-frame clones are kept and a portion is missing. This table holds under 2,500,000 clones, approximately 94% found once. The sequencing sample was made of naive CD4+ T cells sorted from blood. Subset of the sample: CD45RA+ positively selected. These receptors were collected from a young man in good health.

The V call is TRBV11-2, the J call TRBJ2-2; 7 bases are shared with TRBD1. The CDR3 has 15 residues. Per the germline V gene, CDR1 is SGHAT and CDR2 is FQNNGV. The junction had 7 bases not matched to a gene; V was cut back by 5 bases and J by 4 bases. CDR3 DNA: TGTGCCAGCAGCCAAACAGGGGCGGGCACCGGGGAGCTGTTTTTT. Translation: CASSQTGAGTGELFF.

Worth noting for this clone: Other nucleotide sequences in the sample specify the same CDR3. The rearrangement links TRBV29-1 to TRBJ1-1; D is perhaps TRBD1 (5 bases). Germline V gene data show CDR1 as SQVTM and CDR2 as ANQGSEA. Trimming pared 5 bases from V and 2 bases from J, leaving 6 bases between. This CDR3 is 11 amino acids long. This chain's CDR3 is CSVQGNTEAFF. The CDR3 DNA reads TGCAGCGTTCAGGGTAACACTGAAGCTTTCTTT.

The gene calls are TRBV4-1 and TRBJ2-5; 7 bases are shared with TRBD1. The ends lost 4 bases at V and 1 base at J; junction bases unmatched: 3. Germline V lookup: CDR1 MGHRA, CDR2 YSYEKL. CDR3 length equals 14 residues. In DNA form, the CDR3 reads TGCGCCAGCAGCCTCGGGACAGCCCAAGAGACCCAGTACTTC. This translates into CASSLGTAQETQYF.

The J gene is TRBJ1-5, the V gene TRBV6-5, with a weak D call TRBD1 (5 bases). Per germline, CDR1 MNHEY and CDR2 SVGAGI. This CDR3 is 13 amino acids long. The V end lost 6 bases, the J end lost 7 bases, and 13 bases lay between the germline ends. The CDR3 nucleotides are TGTGCCAGCAGACAGGTCTACGGCCAGCCCCAGCATTTT. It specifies CASRQVYGQPQHF.

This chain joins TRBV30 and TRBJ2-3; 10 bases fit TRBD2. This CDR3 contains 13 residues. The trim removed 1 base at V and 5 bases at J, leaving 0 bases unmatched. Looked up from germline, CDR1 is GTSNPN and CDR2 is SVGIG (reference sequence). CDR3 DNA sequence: TGTGCCTGGAGTGGGACTAGCGGAGATACGCAGTATTTT. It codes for CAWSGTSGDTQYF.

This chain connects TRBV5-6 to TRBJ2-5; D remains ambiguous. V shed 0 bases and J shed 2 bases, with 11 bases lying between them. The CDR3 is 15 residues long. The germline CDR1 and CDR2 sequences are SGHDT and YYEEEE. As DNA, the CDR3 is TGTGCCAGCAGCTTGGTTTGGGCCCCTCAAGAGACCCAGTACTTC. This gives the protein CASSLVWAPQETQYF.